The rows below give T cell receptor beta chains drawn from one sample of a study of blood T cell repertoires in COVID-19. Assay used: immunoSEQ multiplex PCR; TCRdb lists only in-frame clones, some missing. The sample consists of roughly 250,000 clones, about 85% of them appearing once. Sequencing input: PBMCs or T cells enriched from blood (not recorded which). These receptors came from a woman aged 25 to 45 with acute COVID-19. Each CDR3 is given with its conserved first and last residue. A D gene is named only where the DNA matches it firmly. Size values are once, few and many counts, or a class for expanded clones, and some rows have none.

TRBV7-2	TRBD2	TRBJ2-5	-	CASSLPRGSPRETQYF	TGTGCCAGCAGCTTACCCCGCGGGAGCCCTCGTGAGACCCAGTACTTC
TRBV19	TRBD1	TRBJ1-5	few	CASSAPGTGGEGQPQHF	TGTGCCAGTAGTGCACCCGGGACAGGGGGCGAAGGTCAGCCCCAGCATTTT
TRBV9	-	TRBJ2-7	once	CASSVAQGNYEQYF	TGTGCCAGCAGCGTAGCCCAGGGGAACTACGAGCAGTACTTC
TRBV4-2	TRBD2	TRBJ2-5	-	CASSQVERTSGRWQETQYF	TGTGCCAGCAGCCAAGTTGAGAGGACTAGCGGGAGGTGGCAAGAGACCCAGTACTTC
TRBV6-2/TRBV6-3	TRBD1	TRBJ1-1	-	CASSYQDRGHTEAFF	TGTGCCAGCAGTTACCAGGACAGGGGGCATACTGAAGCTTTCTTT
TRBV24-1	-	TRBJ1-4	-	CATSERPRGNEKLFF	TGTGCCACCAGTGAAAGACCTAGGGGGAATGAAAAACTGTTTTTT
TRBV7-8	TRBD1	TRBJ1-5	-	CASSTSFAGQYNQPQHF	TGTGCCAGCAGCACATCTTTCGCGGGACAGTACAATCAGCCCCAGCATTTT
TRBV2	TRBD2	TRBJ2-1	-	CASRGLAGNNEQFF	TGTGCCAGCAGGGGACTAGCGGGAAACAATGAGCAGTTCTTC
TRBV10-1	TRBD1	TRBJ1-4	-	CASSTGTGYGEKLFF	TGCGCCAGCAGCACCGGGACAGGGTACGGTGAAAAACTGTTTTTT
TRBV27	-	TRBJ1-4	-	CASSPSTGLGEKLFF	TGTGCCAGCAGCCCATCGACAGGCCTAGGGGAAAAACTGTTTTTT
TRBV2	TRBD2	TRBJ2-3	-	CASRRTSGGADTQYF	TGTGCCAGCAGACGGACTAGCGGGGGGGCAGATACGCAGTATTTT
TRBV3-1/TRBV3-2	TRBD2	TRBJ2-1	-	CASSQVWTSTSEQFF	TGTGCCAGCAGCCAAGTCTGGACTAGCACAAGTGAGCAGTTCTTC
TRBV21-1	-	TRBJ1-3	-	CASSRGDSGNTIYF	TGTGCCAGCAGCCGCGGGGACTCTGGAAACACCATATATTTT
TRBV7-9	-	TRBJ1-6	-	CASSPNPRVQGSRSPLHF	TGTGCCAGCAGTCCTAATCCCCGCGTCCAGGGATCGAGGTCACCCCTCCACTTT
TRBV13	TRBD1	TRBJ1-6	-	CASSSRDRPNSPLHF	TGTGCCAGCAGCTCCCGGGACAGGCCTAATTCACCCCTCCACTTT
TRBV6-2/TRBV6-3	-	TRBJ2-2	few	CASSPDFPNTGELFF	TGTGCCAGCAGTCCGGACTTCCCAAACACCGGGGAGCTGTTTTTT
TRBV7-9	-	TRBJ2-7	-	CASSFSGSYEQYF	TGTGCCAGCAGCTTCTCAGGGTCCTACGAGCAGTACTTC
TRBV3-1/TRBV3-2	TRBD1	TRBJ1-1	-	CASSRDRGNTEAFF	TGTGCCAGCAGCCGGGACAGGGGGAACACTGAAGCTTTCTTT
TRBV18	-	TRBJ1-1	-	CASSPGAGATRTEAFF	TGTGCCAGCTCACCTGGTGCAGGGGCTACGAGGACTGAAGCTTTCTTT
TRBV19	TRBD2	TRBJ2-3	-	CASSSGTSGHDTQYF	TGTGCCAGTAGTAGCGGGACTAGCGGACATGATACGCAGTATTTT
TRBV7-9	-	TRBJ1-3	-	CASSFRHIPSGNTIYF	TGTGCCAGCAGCTTCCGACACATTCCCTCTGGAAACACCATATATTTT
TRBV5-6	-	TRBJ2-5	once	CASSTGQLQETQYF	TGTGCCAGCAGCACTGGACAGTTACAAGAGACCCAGTACTTC
TRBV11-2	TRBD2	TRBJ2-7	-	CASSWDSGGSSYEQYF	TGTGCCAGCAGCTGGGACTCGGGAGGGAGCTCCTACGAGCAGTACTTC
TRBV11-2	-	TRBJ1-5	-	CASSLDPRGDGQPQHF	TGTGCCAGCAGCTTAGACCCCCGCGGAGATGGTCAGCCCCAGCATTTT